One T cell receptor (beta chain) is described in this entry. No antigen is known for it. The sample carries other DNA sequences with the same CDR3. This sample is part of a study of cytomegalovirus exposure and HLA in healthy donors. Study-wide findings and caveats: Later analysis suggested links between common viral pathogens and several top significant clusters.

This CDR3 is 14 amino acids long. Looked up from germline, CDR1 is SGHRS and CDR2 is YFSETQ. Trimming took off 2 bases at V and 0 bases at J, with 8 bases between the two ends. Use of 60 Vbeta and 13 Jbeta primers characterized the PCR. Assay used: immunoSEQ multiplex PCR; TCRdb lists only in-frame clones, some missing. The profile shows approximately 150,000 clones, around 68% of them singletons. The sequence was collected from a man aged 50 or older in good health and CMV-seronegative. The sample taken for sequencing was PBMCs. This rearrangement joins TRBV5-1 to TRBJ2-5, with D possibly TRBD1 on 5 matching bases. The DNA of the CDR3 is TGCGCCAGCAGCTTCCAGGGCGACCAAGAGACCCAGTACTTC. This translates into CASSFQGDQETQYF.